This is a list of T cell receptor beta chains from one sample in a study of blood T cells in healthy people across ages. TCRdb recomputed calls from the 5' RACE reads with MiXCR, one row per CDR3 protein. The sample contains approximately 2,000,000 distinct CDR3 sequences, around 42% of which appear only once. The sequencing input was blood. The receptor set was obtained from a human donor in good health. Each CDR3 is given with its conserved first and last residue. D genes are given only for firm matches. Where a row states a size, it is once, few, many or the class of an expanded clone; other rows omit it.

d_call,clone_size,j_call,v_call,cdr3_aa,cdr3_nt
TRBD1,few,TRBJ2-5,TRBV4-1,CASSQDRRDRANGETQYF,TGCGCCAGCAGCCAAGATCGCCGGGACAGGGCGAACGGAGAGACCCAGTACTTC
TRBD2,few,TRBJ2-5,TRBV7-2,CASSLGLAGGYETQYF,TGTGCCAGCAGCTTGGGACTAGCGGGGGGGTATGAGACCCAGTACTTC
-,-,TRBJ2-7,TRBV30,CAWSPKGLDEQYF,TGTGCCTGGAGCCCTAAAGGCTTAGACGAGCAGTACTTC
-,-,TRBJ2-1,TRBV5-1,CASSLGFRNEQFF,TGCGCCAGCAGCTTGGGTTTCAGGAATGAGCAGTTCTTC
-,few,TRBJ1-5,TRBV6-2/TRBV6-3,CASSDNSASNQPQHF,TGTGCCAGCAGCGATAACAGTGCTAGCAATCAGCCCCAGCATTTT
-,many,TRBJ2-1,TRBV6-6,CASGDNEQFF,TGTGCAAGCGGAGACAATGAGCAGTTCTTC
-,-,TRBJ2-3,TRBV6-2/TRBV6-3,CASSYSDPGTQYF,TGTGCCAGCAGTTATTCGGACCCGGGGACGCAGTATTTT
-,-,TRBJ1-2,TRBV29-1,CSVWDAKGYGYTF,TGCAGCGTTTGGGACGCCAAGGGCTATGGCTACACCTTC
-,-,TRBJ1-1,TRBV29-1,CSGAGSVVEAFF,TGCAGCGGCGCCGGATCGGTAGTTGAAGCTTTCTTT
-,-,TRBJ2-5,TRBV27,CASSPGGGQDSGGTQYF,TGTGCCAGCAGCCCGGGGGGAGGGCAGGACAGTGGGGGGACCCAGTACTTC
-,once,TRBJ2-1,TRBV9,CASTLDAGLSYNEQFF,TGTGCCAGCACCCTCGACGCGGGGCTATCCTACAATGAGCAGTTCTTC
-,-,TRBJ2-6,TRBV9,CASTVGVSGANVLTF,TGTGCCAGCACCGTCGGAGTATCTGGGGCCAACGTCCTGACTTTC
-,many,TRBJ2-1,TRBV29-1,CSVGPGSNEQFF,TGCAGCGTTGGTCCCGGGAGCAATGAGCAGTTCTTC
-,-,TRBJ2-5,TRBV11-3,CASSSRLGQYF,TGTGCCAGCAGCTCCCGCCTGGGGCAGTACTTC
TRBD1,-,TRBJ2-1,TRBV7-3,CASSLEGGIYNEQFF,TGTGCCAGCAGCTTAGAAGGGGGCATATACAATGAGCAGTTCTTC
-,few,TRBJ2-5,TRBV5-1,CASRRDSGETQYF,TGCGCCAGCAGAAGGGATAGTGGGGAGACCCAGTACTTC
TRBD2,-,TRBJ2-3,TRBV7-2,CASSLEPSGGAVTDTQYF,TGTGCCAGCAGCTTAGAGCCTAGCGGGGGGGCTGTGACAGATACGCAGTATTTT
TRBD1,-,TRBJ1-2,TRBV29-1,CSVGGQGAGGYTF,TGCAGCGTAGGGGGGCAGGGGGCAGGCGGCTACACCTTC